This TCR beta chain was profiled in a study of read filtering for tumor transcriptome and immune sequencing. This library used about 400 ng RNA and molecular barcoded adaptors spanning alpha/delta and beta/gamma chains. MiXCR was run by TCRdb on the reads, yielding one entry per CDR3 protein. The sample records tens of thousands of distinct CDR3 sequences, about 20% being singletons. This clonotype has at least ten counts. Trimming stripped 0 bases from V and 10 bases from J, with 10 bases between. This CDR3 spans 13 amino acids. Germline CDR1 and CDR2: SGHRS and YFSETQ. The sequenced sample consisted of a population of CD138-negative cells sorted from bone marrow. This receptor was taken from a donor at least 40 years old with multiple myeloma. The gene calls are TRBV5-1 and TRBJ1-4; D call uncertain. The DNA for the CDR3 is TGCGCCAGCAGCTTGGTCCCAGGAGGAAAACTGTTTTTT. As protein: CASSLVPGGKLFF. Drawing the rest from reference TRBV5-1 and TRBJ1-4, the complete variable domain is KAGVTQTPRYLIKTRGQQVTLSCSPISGHRSVSWYQQTPGQGLQFLFEYFSETQRNKGNFPGRFSGRQFSNSRSEMNVSTLELGDSALYLCASSLVPGGKLFFGSGTQLSVL.